This T cell receptor beta chain originates from a study of T cells after yellow fever vaccination. General study findings and limits: Shared CD4/CD8 clonotypes were a small share, likely from convergent recombination. It was the secondary response that reached its peak faster, day 5 versus 15, but it was weaker. Subsequent booster samples again held most clones from primary vaccination (96% CD4, approximately 86% CD8).

A single record per CDR3 protein comes from TCRdb applying MiXCR to the 5' RACE reads. Of about 350,000 distinct CDR3 sequences listed, around 13% are singletons. The germline V gene has CDR1 SQVTM and CDR2 ANQGSEA. V trimming: 5 bases; J trimming: 3 bases; junction bases outside the gene matches: 2. There are 12 residues in the CDR3. A remark on this clonotype: Its antigen is still unknown.

The V call is TRBV29-1, the J call TRBJ2-3, with 7 bases aligning to TRBD1. This specimen consisted of CD4+ T cells sorted from PBMCs, obtained 15 days after the yellow fever booster vaccination. The TCR was taken from a man aged 18 to 30 who received the YFV17D yellow fever vaccine. The CDR3 nucleotides are TGCAGCGTTCAGACAGGGACAGATACGCAGTATTTT. Translation: CSVQTGTDTQYF.